This T cell receptor (beta chain) was captured in a study of T cell repertoires in cytomegalovirus infection. Background on the study: CMV infection plus the matching HLA type was flagged by public TCR beta signatures. Study outcomes and limitations: HLA-C-restricted CMV-specific TCR beta clonotypes were dominant in the ex vivo response.

As to this clonotype: Its antigen is not known.

In TCRdb, the reads were re-called with MiXCR into one record per CDR3 protein. The sample includes almost 550,000 distinct CDR3 sequences, more than 15% of them seen just once. This CDR3 is built from 15 residues. Per the germline V gene, CDR1 is MNHEY and CDR2 is SMNVEV (reference sequence). The V end lost 0 bases, the J end lost 4 bases, and 10 bases lay between the germline ends. Specimen: CD8+ T cells from PBMCs. This receptor was identified in a human donor in good health (CMV status not recorded). Some clones in this sample may be carry-over from other donors' samples. The chain recombines TRBV27 with TRBJ1-3, with D hard to call. The CDR3 region is CASSLSRVGGNTIYF. In DNA, the CDR3 is TGTGCCAGCAGTTTATCAAGGGTAGGGGGAAACACCATATATTTT.